The T cell receptor (beta chain) described here comes from a study of T-cell reconstitution after alpha-beta-depleted transplantation in children. TCRbeta library construction was performed incorporating unique molecular identifiers. TCRdb itself ran the PCR reads through MiXCR, one entry per CDR3 protein. This table has approximately 510,000 distinct CDR3 sequences, 15% to 20% appearing once. This clonotype occurred a few times. Germline V gene sequence: CDR1 WNHNN, CDR2 SYGVQD (reference sequence). The V and J ends lost 6 bases and 3 bases, in that order; junction bases with no gene match: 5. The CDR3 sequence is 15 residues long.

The chain uses TRBV10-1 and TRBJ2-2, with 9 bases aligning to TRBD1. Sample: PBMCs from the stem cell graft donor, taken from the stem cell graft. The receptor was isolated from a human donor who donated a stem cell graft to a child with acute lymphoblastic leukemia. Written as DNA, the CDR3 is TGCGCCAGCAGCAGACAGGGGGGTCACACCGGGGAGCTGTTTTTT. Amino acid sequence: CASSRQGGHTGELFF.